This record concerns one TCR beta chain sequence. In terms of origin and age, donors were healthy Caucasian individuals from Russia aged about 6 to 95. These data are taken from a study of blood T cells in healthy people across ages. A second PCR, run for about 6 to 11 cycles, used a sample-barcoded 5' primer plus a J-beta primer mix. TCRdb reprocessed the 5' RACE reads via MiXCR and lists one record per CDR3 protein. The table records about 1.6 million distinct CDR3 sequences, roughly a third of them present only once. From germline, CDR1 is PRHDT and CDR2 FYEKMQ (reference sequence). Trimming left V 5 bases short and J 5 bases short, with 20 bases between. The CDR3 is 16 amino acids.

Sequenced material: blood. This chain connects TRBV13 to TRBJ2-3; D unclear. This clonotype originated in a woman in her twenties or thirties in good health. The CDR3 DNA is TGTGCCAGCAGCCCCCATACGGGTGGCTCGGGAGATACGCAGTATTTT. It translates to CASSPHTGGSGDTQYF. The whole variable domain, filled in from reference TRBV13 and TRBJ2-3, reads AAGVIQSPRHLIKEKRETATLKCYPIPRHDTVYWYQQGPGQDPQFLISFYEKMQSDKGSIPDRFSAQQFSDYHSELNMSSLELGDSALYFCASSPHTGGSGDTQYFGPGTRLTVL.